These T cell receptor beta chains were read from a single sample in a study of T cell repertoires in cytomegalovirus infection. MiXCR, run by TCRdb on the reads, gives a single entry per CDR3 protein. This table holds about 400,000 distinct CDR3 sequences, about a sixth found once. Sequencing was performed on PBMCs. The receptors come from a human donor in good health (CMV status not recorded). Some clones in this sample may be carry-over from other donors' samples. CDR3s include the opening cysteine and the closing phenylalanine or tryptophan. The D gene is left open where the match is weak. The size entry is marked missing in some rows and otherwise reads once, few, many or a size class.

D	V	size	J	CDR3	DNA
TRBD1	TRBV20-1	-	TRBJ1-5	CSAYRGYDQPQHF	TGCAGTGCTTACAGGGGGTACGATCAGCCCCAGCATTTT
-	TRBV7-6	-	TRBJ2-3	CASSPGLSDTQYF	TGTGCCAGCAGCCCAGGACTCTCGGATACGCAGTATTTT
TRBD1	TRBV12-3/TRBV12-4	many	TRBJ1-6	CASSFGQGRNSPLHF	TGTGCCAGCAGTTTTGGACAGGGAAGGAATTCACCCCTCCACTTT
TRBD2	TRBV7-2	-	TRBJ2-3	CASSLTSGASVPQYF	TGTGCCAGCAGCTTAACTAGCGGGGCCTCAGTGCCGCAGTATTTT
-	TRBV20-1	-	TRBJ1-6	CSARVQDSPLHF	TGCAGTGCTAGAGTCCAGGATTCACCCCTCCACTTT
TRBD1	TRBV4-1	-	TRBJ1-1	CASSQPSGGLNTEAFF	TGCGCCAGCAGCCAACCATCAGGGGGCCTGAACACTGAAGCTTTCTTT
-	TRBV6-5	few	TRBJ1-2	CASSRPDYGYTF	TGTGCCAGCAGTCGACCCGACTATGGCTACACCTTC
-	TRBV27	few	TRBJ2-2	CASSLAGKTGELFF	TGTGCCAGCAGTTTAGCGGGGAAAACCGGGGAGCTGTTTTTT
TRBD2	TRBV18	-	TRBJ2-7	CASSPLGLAGVRAYEQYF	TGTGCCAGCTCACCACTGGGACTAGCGGGAGTCAGGGCCTACGAGCAGTACTTC
-	TRBV20-1	few	TRBJ2-1	CSARAARFSEQFF	TGCAGTGCTAGAGCCGCGAGGTTCAGTGAGCAGTTCTTC
-	TRBV7-2	many	TRBJ1-6	CASSLGTTSLHF	TGTGCCAGCAGCTTAGGGACAACATCCCTCCACTTT
-	TRBV7-9	-	TRBJ1-1	CASSPRQLNTEAFF	TGTGCCAGCAGCCCCCGACAGTTGAACACTGAAGCTTTCTTT
-	TRBV7-6	once	TRBJ2-1	CASSLSFTNEQFF	TGTGCCAGCAGCTTGAGCTTCACGAATGAGCAGTTCTTC
-	TRBV20-1	few	TRBJ2-3	CSARSASRGKTSTDTQYF	TGCAGTGCTAGGTCAGCGTCGCGGGGAAAGACTAGCACAGATACGCAGTATTTT
-	TRBV6-1	-	TRBJ1-6	CASSSGTNSPLHF	TGTGCCAGCAGCTCGGGGACTAATTCACCCCTCCACTTT
TRBD2	TRBV7-2	many	TRBJ2-3	CASSLGVGGPNTQYF	TGTGCCAGCAGCTTAGGGGTGGGAGGGCCGAATACGCAGTATTTT
TRBD2	TRBV7-2	many	TRBJ2-1	CASSFTAGVNEQFF	TGTGCCAGCAGCTTCACAGCGGGAGTCAATGAGCAGTTCTTC
-	TRBV19	-	TRBJ1-3	CASSTTGFGGNTIYF	TGTGCCAGTAGTACCACAGGGTTCGGTGGAAACACCATATATTTT
-	TRBV12-3/TRBV12-4	-	TRBJ1-1	CASSPQGPNTEAFF	TGTGCCAGCAGTCCCCAGGGGCCGAACACTGAAGCTTTCTTT
TRBD2	TRBV5-1	-	TRBJ2-7	CASSLRLAGASYEQYF	TGCGCCAGCAGCCTACGACTAGCGGGAGCTTCCTACGAGCAGTACTTC
-	TRBV6-5	-	TRBJ1-3	CASSHKAVRGSGNTIYF	TGTGCCAGCAGCCACAAGGCGGTCCGAGGCTCTGGAAACACCATATATTTT
-	TRBV7-8	many	TRBJ2-2	CASSLLRTGELFF	TGTGCCAGCAGCTTACTTAGGACCGGGGAGCTGTTTTTT
-	TRBV7-8	many	TRBJ1-4	CASSPRRGEPEKLFF	TGTGCCAGCAGCCCCCGAAGGGGGGAACCCGAAAAACTGTTTTTT
-	TRBV19	-	TRBJ1-3	CASTPSWGRTGNTIYF	TGTGCCAGTACACCGTCCTGGGGCCGGACTGGAAACACCATATATTTT
-	TRBV4-1	few	TRBJ1-1	CASSQLGLVGNTEAFF	TGCGCCAGCAGCCAGCTGGGGCTAGTCGGGAACACTGAAGCTTTCTTT
-	TRBV6-8	-	TRBJ2-7	CASSYLNYEQYF	TGTGCCAGCAGTTACTTGAACTACGAGCAGTACTTC